These T cell receptor beta chains were read from a single sample in a study of blood T cell repertoires in COVID-19. Measured with immunoSEQ multiplex PCR; TCRdb has only the in-frame clones, and not every one. The table has 250,000 to 300,000 clones, approximately 90% seen once. The sample consisted of PBMCs or T cells enriched from blood (not recorded which). Receptor source: a human donor in a cohort exposed to, infected with or recovered from COVID-19 (not recorded which). The donor label of this sample is uncertain. CDR3s include the opening cysteine and the closing phenylalanine or tryptophan. A D gene is named only where the DNA matches it firmly. The size of a clone is reported for some rows only, either as once, few or many, or as a class for expanded clones.

d_call: .
v_call: TRBV5-6
j_call: TRBJ1-6
clone_size: .
cdr3_aa: CASSLGSSYNSPLHF
cdr3_nt: TGTGCCAGCAGCTTGGGGTCGAGTTATAATTCACCCCTCCACTTT

d_call: TRBD1
v_call: TRBV6-5
j_call: TRBJ2-7
clone_size: .
cdr3_aa: CASSYSARGREQYF
cdr3_nt: TGTGCCAGCAGTTACTCCGCCAGGGGGAGAGAGCAGTACTTC

d_call: .
v_call: TRBV2
j_call: TRBJ1-4
clone_size: .
cdr3_aa: CASSEVRVKLFF
cdr3_nt: TGTGCCAGCAGTGAGGTCCGGGTAAAACTGTTTTTT

d_call: .
v_call: TRBV11-2
j_call: TRBJ1-2
clone_size: few
cdr3_aa: CASSLNRVGYTF
cdr3_nt: TGTGCCAGCAGCTTGAACAGGGTTGGCTACACCTTC

d_call: TRBD1
v_call: TRBV10-2
j_call: TRBJ2-7
clone_size: once
cdr3_aa: CASSQTDRGAYEQYF
cdr3_nt: TGCGCCAGCAGTCAAACGGACAGGGGAGCCTACGAGCAGTACTTC

d_call: .
v_call: TRBV29-1
j_call: TRBJ1-1
clone_size: once
cdr3_aa: CSVNPFARGTEAFF
cdr3_nt: TGCAGCGTAAACCCATTCGCGCGAGGCACTGAAGCTTTCTTT

d_call: .
v_call: TRBV4-2
j_call: TRBJ2-1
clone_size: .
cdr3_aa: CASSQDPRGQGSSYNEQFF
cdr3_nt: TGTGCCAGCAGCCAAGATCCTAGGGGCCAGGGGAGCTCCTACAATGAGCAGTTCTTC

d_call: TRBD2
v_call: TRBV19
j_call: TRBJ2-7
clone_size: .
cdr3_aa: CASSIAPGLAGYYEQYF
cdr3_nt: TGTGCCAGTAGTATAGCCCCCGGACTAGCGGGTTACTACGAGCAGTACTTC

d_call: TRBD1
v_call: TRBV5-5
j_call: TRBJ1-2
clone_size: once
cdr3_aa: CASSLVQGMDYGYTF
cdr3_nt: TGTGCCAGCAGCTTGGTACAGGGGATGGACTATGGCTACACCTTC

d_call: .
v_call: TRBV18
j_call: TRBJ1-2
clone_size: .
cdr3_aa: CASSPRRANYGYTF
cdr3_nt: TGTGCCAGCTCACCACGGCGGGCTAACTATGGCTACACCTTC

d_call: .
v_call: TRBV9
j_call: TRBJ1-1
clone_size: .
cdr3_aa: CASSVAGETRMNTEAFF
cdr3_nt: TGTGCCAGCAGCGTAGCCGGGGAGACCCGAATGAACACTGAAGCTTTCTTT

d_call: TRBD1
v_call: TRBV19
j_call: TRBJ1-1
clone_size: .
cdr3_aa: CASSIGQVEAFF
cdr3_nt: TGTGCCAGTAGTATCGGACAGGTTGAAGCTTTCTTT

d_call: .
v_call: TRBV19
j_call: TRBJ1-2
clone_size: .
cdr3_aa: CASSIDLGTGLGGYTF
cdr3_nt: TGTGCCAGTAGTATAGATCTTGGTACAGGGTTGGGAGGCTACACCTTC

d_call: .
v_call: TRBV19
j_call: TRBJ1-5
clone_size: .
cdr3_aa: CASSIDHRGNSNQPQHF
cdr3_nt: TGTGCCAGTAGTATAGATCATCGAGGTAATAGCAATCAGCCCCAGCATTTT

d_call: TRBD1
v_call: TRBV10-3
j_call: TRBJ2-4
clone_size: .
cdr3_aa: CAISESGQGKNIQYF
cdr3_nt: TGTGCCATCAGTGAGTCGGGACAGGGAAAAAACATTCAGTACTTC

d_call: .
v_call: TRBV4-3
j_call: TRBJ2-7
clone_size: .
cdr3_aa: CASSQDRGRGYEQYF
cdr3_nt: TGCGCCAGCAGCCAAGATAGGGGCAGGGGCTACGAGCAGTACTTC

d_call: TRBD2
v_call: TRBV6-5
j_call: TRBJ2-4
clone_size: .
cdr3_aa: CASSRTSSAKNIQYF
cdr3_nt: TGTGCCAGCAGTCGGACTAGCTCAGCCAAAAACATTCAGTACTTC

d_call: TRBD1
v_call: TRBV5-1
j_call: TRBJ1-1
clone_size: .
cdr3_aa: CASRADREAFF
cdr3_nt: TGCGCCAGCAGAGCGGACAGGGAAGCTTTCTTT

d_call: TRBD1
v_call: TRBV13
j_call: TRBJ1-1
clone_size: few
cdr3_aa: CASSLSRQGTEAFF
cdr3_nt: TGTGCCAGCAGCTTATCTCGACAGGGCACTGAAGCTTTCTTT

d_call: .
v_call: TRBV6-5
j_call: TRBJ1-2
clone_size: .
cdr3_aa: CASIRGNNYGYTF
cdr3_nt: TGTGCCAGCATTAGAGGGAATAACTATGGCTACACCTTC

d_call: TRBD1
v_call: TRBV15
j_call: TRBJ1-1
clone_size: .
cdr3_aa: CATSEGANTEAFF
cdr3_nt: TGTGCCACCAGCGAGGGGGCCAACACTGAAGCTTTCTTT

d_call: .
v_call: TRBV6-1
j_call: TRBJ1-2
clone_size: .
cdr3_aa: CASSENTGIYGYTF
cdr3_nt: TGTGCCAGCAGTGAAAACACCGGGATCTATGGCTACACCTTC

d_call: .
v_call: TRBV25-1
j_call: TRBJ2-7
clone_size: .
cdr3_aa: CASSEASSYEQYF
cdr3_nt: TGTGCCAGCAGTGAAGCCAGCTCCTACGAGCAGTACTTC

d_call: TRBD1
v_call: TRBV7-9
j_call: TRBJ1-6
clone_size: .
cdr3_aa: CASSDDRGFNSPLHF
cdr3_nt: TGTGCCAGCAGCGATGACAGGGGGTTTAATTCACCCCTCCACTTT

d_call: TRBD1
v_call: TRBV7-8
j_call: TRBJ1-1
clone_size: few
cdr3_aa: CASSSGQWKPEAFF
cdr3_nt: TGTGCCAGCAGCTCGGGACAGTGGAAGCCTGAAGCTTTCTTT

d_call: .
v_call: TRBV7-3
j_call: TRBJ2-6
clone_size: .
cdr3_aa: CASSPNGGSSGANVLTF
cdr3_nt: TGTGCCAGCAGCCCGAATGGAGGAAGCTCTGGGGCCAACGTCCTGACTTTC

d_call: TRBD1
v_call: TRBV9
j_call: TRBJ2-5
clone_size: few
cdr3_aa: CASSRGQGARETQYF
cdr3_nt: TGTGCCAGCAGCAGGGGACAGGGGGCGCGAGAGACCCAGTACTTC

d_call: TRBD2
v_call: TRBV19
j_call: TRBJ2-3
clone_size: once
cdr3_aa: CASTGERGTDTQYF
cdr3_nt: TGTGCCAGTACCGGGGAGCGGGGGACGGATACGCAGTATTTT

d_call: .
v_call: TRBV29-1
j_call: TRBJ1-1
clone_size: .
cdr3_aa: CSAGGSTEAFF
cdr3_nt: TGCAGCGCCGGAGGGAGCACTGAAGCTTTCTTT

d_call: TRBD1
v_call: TRBV9
j_call: TRBJ2-7
clone_size: .
cdr3_aa: CASSAGTGVEQYF
cdr3_nt: TGTGCCAGCAGCGCCGGGACAGGGGTCGAGCAGTACTTC

d_call: TRBD2
v_call: TRBV9
j_call: TRBJ2-3
clone_size: .
cdr3_aa: CASSVKRAGEITDTQYF
cdr3_nt: TGTGCCAGCAGCGTAAAGAGGGCGGGGGAGATCACAGATACGCAGTATTTT

d_call: .
v_call: TRBV7-2
j_call: TRBJ1-5
clone_size: .
cdr3_aa: CASSSGVNQPQHF
cdr3_nt: TGTGCCAGCAGCTCCGGTGTCAATCAGCCCCAGCATTTT

d_call: TRBD1
v_call: TRBV4-2
j_call: TRBJ1-6
clone_size: .
cdr3_aa: CASSRQGQGDSPLHF
cdr3_nt: TGTGCCAGCAGCCGGCAAGGACAGGGTGATTCACCCCTCCACTTT

d_call: TRBD1
v_call: TRBV5-4
j_call: TRBJ1-5
clone_size: .
cdr3_aa: CASSRDRGQNQPQHF
cdr3_nt: TGTGCCAGCAGTCGGGACAGGGGACAGAATCAGCCCCAGCATTTT

d_call: .
v_call: TRBV19
j_call: TRBJ1-5
clone_size: .
cdr3_aa: CASSTSGGGQPQHF
cdr3_nt: .

d_call: .
v_call: TRBV10-3
j_call: TRBJ2-6
clone_size: .
cdr3_aa: CAISGALSGANVLTF
cdr3_nt: TGTGCCATCAGTGGGGCCCTCTCTGGGGCCAACGTCCTGACTTTC

d_call: TRBD1
v_call: TRBV6-5
j_call: TRBJ2-7
clone_size: .
cdr3_aa: CASRYWAGGIYEQYF
cdr3_nt: TGTGCCAGCAGGTACTGGGCAGGGGGCATCTACGAGCAGTACTTC

d_call: TRBD2
v_call: TRBV9
j_call: TRBJ2-1
clone_size: few
cdr3_aa: CASSPEISGYDNEQFF
cdr3_nt: TGTGCCAGCAGCCCTGAAATTAGCGGGTATGACAATGAGCAGTTCTTC

d_call: .
v_call: TRBV9
j_call: TRBJ2-1
clone_size: .
cdr3_aa: CASSVRDSYNEQFF
cdr3_nt: TGTGCCAGCAGCGTACGGGACTCCTACAATGAGCAGTTCTTC

d_call: TRBD1
v_call: TRBV4-1
j_call: TRBJ1-2
clone_size: .
cdr3_aa: CASSQPGQSSDGYTF
cdr3_nt: TGCGCCAGCAGCCAACCGGGACAGAGCTCCGATGGCTACACCTTC

d_call: .
v_call: TRBV18
j_call: TRBJ2-2
clone_size: .
cdr3_aa: CASSPFPSINTGELFF
cdr3_nt: TGTGCCAGCTCACCATTCCCGTCTATAAACACCGGGGAGCTGTTTTTT

d_call: TRBD1
v_call: TRBV19
j_call: TRBJ1-1
clone_size: .
cdr3_aa: CASSRQGGNTEAFF
cdr3_nt: TGTGCCAGTAGCAGACAGGGCGGGAACACTGAAGCTTTCTTT

d_call: .
v_call: TRBV2
j_call: TRBJ1-4
clone_size: .
cdr3_aa: CASSEWGLTNEKLFF
cdr3_nt: TGTGCCAGCAGTGAATGGGGGCTTACTAATGAAAAACTGTTTTTT

d_call: .
v_call: TRBV11-2
j_call: TRBJ1-2
clone_size: .
cdr3_aa: CASSLIGAYGYTF
cdr3_nt: TGTGCCAGCAGCTTAATAGGGGCCTATGGCTACACCTTC

d_call: .
v_call: TRBV2
j_call: TRBJ2-7
clone_size: .
cdr3_aa: CASSEGPIYEQYF
cdr3_nt: TGTGCCAGCAGTGAAGGGCCCATCTACGAGCAGTACTTC

d_call: .
v_call: TRBV19
j_call: TRBJ1-5
clone_size: .
cdr3_aa: CASRQGNQPQHF
cdr3_nt: TGTGCCAGTAGACAGGGAAATCAGCCCCAGCATTTT

d_call: TRBD1
v_call: TRBV2
j_call: TRBJ2-3
clone_size: .
cdr3_aa: CASSEMDRGSDTQYF
cdr3_nt: TGTGCCAGCAGTGAAATGGACAGGGGATCCGATACGCAGTATTTT

d_call: TRBD2
v_call: TRBV7-3
j_call: TRBJ2-1
clone_size: .
cdr3_aa: CASSPGTSDHEQFF
cdr3_nt: TGTGCCAGCAGCCCCGGGACTAGCGACCATGAGCAGTTCTTC

d_call: TRBD1
v_call: TRBV4-2
j_call: TRBJ1-3
clone_size: .
cdr3_aa: CASSQESVTGGRLGSGNTIYF
cdr3_nt: TGTGCCAGCAGCCAAGAGTCCGTGACAGGGGGCAGGTTGGGCTCTGGAAACACCATATATTTT

d_call: TRBD1
v_call: TRBV6-5
j_call: TRBJ1-2
clone_size: .
cdr3_aa: CASNRGGEGYTF
cdr3_nt: TGTGCCAGCAATAGAGGGGGCGAAGGCTACACCTTC

d_call: .
v_call: TRBV6-1
j_call: TRBJ1-2
clone_size: .
cdr3_aa: CASSERGGQQGGYTF
cdr3_nt: TGTGCCAGCAGTGAAAGGGGGGGCCAACAGGGTGGCTACACCTTC

d_call: .
v_call: TRBV5-1
j_call: TRBJ1-2
clone_size: .
cdr3_aa: CASSLAVDSPFYGYTF
cdr3_nt: TGCGCCAGCAGCTTGGCCGTGGACAGCCCGTTCTATGGCTACACCTTC

d_call: .
v_call: TRBV9
j_call: TRBJ2-7
clone_size: .
cdr3_aa: CASSVEEDPVAEQYF
cdr3_nt: TGTGCCAGCAGCGTAGAGGAGGACCCAGTTGCTGAGCAGTACTTC

d_call: TRBD1
v_call: TRBV9
j_call: TRBJ1-1
clone_size: .
cdr3_aa: CASRDRGNTEAFF
cdr3_nt: TGTGCCAGCAGGGACAGGGGGAACACTGAAGCTTTCTTT

d_call: .
v_call: TRBV10-3
j_call: TRBJ1-6
clone_size: .
cdr3_aa: CAISLDRDNSPLHF
cdr3_nt: TGTGCCATCAGCCTGGACAGAGATAATTCACCCCTCCACTTT

d_call: TRBD1
v_call: TRBV19
j_call: TRBJ1-5
clone_size: .
cdr3_aa: CASSTHRGSNQPQHF
cdr3_nt: TGTGCCAGTAGTACCCACAGGGGGAGCAATCAGCCCCAGCATTTT